This TCR beta chain was profiled in a study of blood T cell repertoires in COVID-19. In the original workflow: Reference gene primer amplification gave nucleated cell count estimates. The table came from immunoSEQ multiplex PCR; TCRdb's copy has only in-frame clones and leaves some out. That table furnishes V, J and clone size, whereas the DNA furnished D and trimming. The sample has over 300,000 clones, about 85% seen once. Looked up from germline, CDR1 is SGDLS and CDR2 is YYNGEE. With 0 bases clipped from V and 8 bases from J, the junction kept 12 bases outside the gene matches. This CDR3 is built from 16 residues.

The TCR was taken from a woman aged 25-40 years who had recovered from COVID-19. This chain joins TRBV9 and TRBJ1-2; 8 positions agree with TRBD1. Specimen: PBMCs or T cells enriched from blood (not recorded which). The CDR3 reads CASSVDFWGQAQGYTF. The CDR3 region has the DNA TGTGCCAGCAGCGTAGATTTCTGGGGACAGGCTCAGGGCTACACCTTC.